The rows below give T cell receptor beta chains drawn from one sample of a study of Ad26.COV2.S vaccination and SARS-CoV-2 variants. Clones were sequenced by immunoSEQ multiplex PCR, and TCRdb holds only the in-frame ones, with some missing. The sample shows more than 40,000 clones, approximately 83% of them seen only once. The sample here was peripheral blood, taken after recovery from COVID-19. The receptors were gathered from a human donor who had recovered from COVID-19. CDR3s include the opening cysteine and the closing phenylalanine or tryptophan. A D gene is named only where the DNA matches it firmly. Clone size is given for some rows only: seen once, a few or many times, or a class if the clone is expanded.

D,V,size,J,DNA,CDR3
.,TRBV6-5,.,TRBJ1-5,TGTGCCAGCAATGGGGGGGGATTTGGCAATCAGCCCCAGCATTTT,CASNGGGFGNQPQHF
.,TRBV29-1,few,TRBJ1-2,TGCAGCGTTGAGCCCAGTAGGAACTATGGCTACACCTTC,CSVEPSRNYGYTF
.,TRBV5-1,.,TRBJ2-5,TGCGCCAGCAGCTTGGATGGGGTGGACCAAGAGACCCAGTACTTC,CASSLDGVDQETQYF
.,TRBV9,.,TRBJ1-2,TGTGCCAGAACAGGGAGGCATGGCTACACCTTC,CARTGRHGYTF
.,TRBV7-2,.,TRBJ1-2,TGTGCCAGCCGTTCGGGCGGGATAGGCTATGGCTACACCTTC,CASRSGGIGYGYTF
.,TRBV11-2,.,TRBJ2-3,TGTGCCAGCAGCTTGAACTACGGGGCGCGGGATACGCAGTATTTT,CASSLNYGARDTQYF
.,TRBV10-1,.,TRBJ1-1,TGCGCCAGCAGTGAAGGGATCGGGATCTACACTGAAGCTTTCTTT,CASSEGIGIYTEAFF
TRBD1,TRBV3-1/TRBV3-2,.,TRBJ1-6,TGTGCCAGCAGCCCCGGGACAGGGCCTTATAATTCACCCCTCCACTTT,CASSPGTGPYNSPLHF
TRBD1,TRBV5-6,.,TRBJ1-2,TGTGCCAGCAAACCGGGACAGGCCTATGGCTACACCTTC,CASKPGQAYGYTF
.,TRBV19,.,TRBJ1-6,TGTGCCAGTAGTCGAGGGTCACCCCTCCACTTT,CASSRGSPLHF
.,TRBV2,.,TRBJ1-6,TGTGCCAGCAGTGAACTCGGGGGGCGGGGGGATTCACCCCTCCACTTT,CASSELGGRGDSPLHF
.,TRBV30,.,TRBJ2-5,TGTGCCTGGAGTGTACCGCCCTCCCAGGGGAGAGAGACCCAGTACTTC,CAWSVPPSQGRETQYF
TRBD1,TRBV24-1,.,TRBJ2-2,TGTGCCACCAGTGACGGGGACAGGGGGAACACCGGGGAGCTGTTTTTT,CATSDGDRGNTGELFF
.,TRBV13,.,TRBJ1-6,TGTGCCAGCAGCTTAGGCCCTGGCCGGACTGATAATTCACCCCTCCACTTT,CASSLGPGRTDNSPLHF
.,TRBV6-4,.,TRBJ1-1,TGTGCCAGCAGTGAACGGGATACTGAAGCTTTCTTT,CASSERDTEAFF
.,TRBV19,.,TRBJ2-2,TGTGCCAGTAGTATGGGGCTCGGGGAGCTGTTTTTT,CASSMGLGELFF
.,TRBV25-1,.,TRBJ1-1,TGTGCCAGCAGTGATAACACTGAAGCTTTCTTT,CASSDNTEAFF
TRBD1,TRBV9,many,TRBJ2-5,TGTGCCAGCAGCTTCCAAGGACAGGGGAGGGAGACCCAGTACTTC,CASSFQGQGRETQYF
TRBD1,TRBV7-8,.,TRBJ2-7,TGTGCCAGCAGCAATACAGGGGGATTCTCCTACGAGCAGTACTTC,CASSNTGGFSYEQYF
.,TRBV7-9,.,TRBJ1-1,TGTGCCAGCAGCTGGCCCCGAGCTGAAGCTTTCTTT,CASSWPRAEAFF
TRBD1,TRBV3-1/TRBV3-2,.,TRBJ1-2,TGTGCCAGCAGCCCAAGTCGGGCAGGGGGCCTACAGGGCTACACCTTC,CASSPSRAGGLQGYTF
TRBD2,TRBV5-4,.,TRBJ2-2,TGTGCCAGCAGCTTGGGTGTCCTAGCGGGGGGGACCGGGGAGCTGTTTTTT,CASSLGVLAGGTGELFF
.,TRBV10-1,once,TRBJ2-2,TGCGCCAGCAGGGCACTAGCGAACACCGGGGAGCTGTTTTTT,CASRALANTGELFF
.,TRBV18,.,TRBJ1-1,TGTGCCAGCTCAAAGATGGGGACTACTGAAGCTTTCTTT,CASSKMGTTEAFF
.,TRBV18,.,TRBJ2-6,TGTGCCAGCTCACCACAGAGTTCTGATGGGGCCAACGTCCTGACTTTC,CASSPQSSDGANVLTF
.,TRBV6-5,.,TRBJ2-3,TGTGCCAGCGGAGCCGGGACACCCACAGATACGCAGTATTTT,CASGAGTPTDTQYF
TRBD1,TRBV2,.,TRBJ2-2,TGTGCCAGCAGCCCTGGACAGGGTCGGACCGGGGAGCTGTTTTTT,CASSPGQGRTGELFF
.,TRBV12-3/TRBV12-4,few,TRBJ1-4,TGTGCCAGCAGTCTTTTGGGGAAACTGTTTTTT,CASSLLGKLFF
.,TRBV7-9,once,TRBJ2-3,TGTGCCAGCAGTTCGGACAACACAGATACGCAGTATTTT,CASSSDNTDTQYF
TRBD2,TRBV7-8,.,TRBJ2-3,TGTGCCAGCAGCGTCAGCGGGAGGGCCCGAGGAGATACGCAGTATTTT,CASSVSGRARGDTQYF
.,TRBV2,.,TRBJ2-3,TGTGCCAGCAGTGAGGAGGTGGCGGGAGATACGCAGTATTTT,CASSEEVAGDTQYF